This T cell receptor beta chain was retrieved from a study of cytomegalovirus exposure and HLA in healthy donors (dated by TCRdb to the late 2010s). A note on the overall study: In an earlier analysis of under 600 of the donors, roughly 300 Gb of sequence data and 90 million to 120 million unique TCR beta sequences from about 190 million T cells were reported. The study profiled the T cell repertoires of under 700 subjects by immunosequencing and related them to cytomegalovirus serostatus. Donor age, sex, ethnicity and CMV serostatus were collected together with the repertoire data. An early release covering about 600 HLA-typed donors comprised about 310 gigabases of sequencing data and approximately 80 million unique TCR sequences. To decide whether each TCR beta V gene segment behaved as functional or pseudogenic, an earlier analysis of some 600 of the donors relied on high-throughput TCR beta sequencing. On average, 235,054 unique TCR beta nucleotide sequences were sequenced per donor among a few hundred genotyped donors of the cohort, with around 19% of those sequences being non-productive. Every discovery cohort repertoire had been produced on one sequencing platform. Rather than drawing on any new phenotypic data, the later analysis identified candidate immune exposures from TCR beta sequences and the way those sequences occurred across donors. The number of typed donors differed by locus: roughly 620-640 for A, B, C, DRB1 and DQB1; approximately 530 for DQA1; approximately 610 for DPA1; and about 450 for DPB1. The study combined high-throughput TCR immunosequencing, statistical association of individual TCRs with disease status, and machine learning to predict cytomegalovirus infection status. The study aimed to test whether cataloging public T cell receptors could reveal signatures of past pathogen exposure. A handful of DR-DQ haplotypes were handled as single units for association and clustering because linkage in the cohort was strong. In a later analysis, previously published TCR beta repertoires from about 670 donors were re-analyzed and high-resolution HLA genotyping was added so that TCR occurrence patterns could be studied. Along with the roughly 700-subject first cohort, a separate validation cohort of over 90 different subjects was used. The genetic ancestry cluster associated with self-reported Caucasian donors included roughly 84% of the 398 genotyped donors. A later genetic analysis took genome-wide SNP genotypes for about 65% of the 666 donors and used that subset as a discovery cohort. HLA typing included class I and class II loci at four-digit resolution.

Library method: the immunoSEQ multiplex PCR assay. For the multiplex PCR, a mixture combining 60 forward primers for TCR Vbeta segments and 13 reverse primers for TCR Jbeta segments was used. Amplification of the CDR3 region of rearranged TCR beta genes was performed with a multiplex PCR assay on genomic DNA. On the Illumina HiSeq System, the amplified TCR beta libraries were sequenced as 87-base-pair reads. For the original study's pipeline: A later analysis counted some 74 million unique TCR beta chains across the 666 repertoires, and approximately 11 million of these chains were shared by at least two donors. Raw reads were error-corrected and collapsed into unique sequences by a nearest-neighbor algorithm in which closely related sequences were merged to remove PCR and sequencing errors. Alignment of CDR3 sequences to IMGT reference sequences was used to assign V, D and J gene segments. For a sequence to be retained, at least a six-nucleotide match to both a V gene segment and a J gene segment was required. A rearrangement counted as productive if the CDR3 had no stop codons and remained in frame with V and J, and every other rearrangement counted as non-productive. Following IMGT convention, CDR3 was defined as the stretch from the second conserved V-encoded cysteine up to the conserved J-encoded phenylalanine. The earlier analysis of roughly 590 of the donors excluded any sequence lacking an unambiguous match to a single V gene segment. In an earlier analysis of 450 to 750 of the donors, a V segment was called functional when productive rearrangements were above 56.7%, and segregating when the standard deviation between donors exceeded 5%. A statistical classification framework was built for diagnosing cytomegalovirus status from the catalog of TCR beta chain sequences. In a later analysis, V and J genes were assigned by comparing TCR nucleotide sequences against IMGT/GENE-DB human TR gene sequences. A later analysis assigned CDR3 sequences and most-parsimonious VDJ recombination scenarios with the TCRdist pipeline. In a later analysis, each TCR beta chain was defined by its CDR3 amino acid sequence together with its V-gene family, and reads lacking a unique V-gene family were excluded. A later analysis removed several hundred highly shared, low-generation-probability nucleotide sequences to deal with suspected cross-contamination and a sequencing artifact. In a later analysis, a clonal expansion index for each public chain was calculated from normalized within-repertoire ranks of inferred template counts. Generation probabilities in a later analysis came from a VDJ recombination model fitted to out-of-frame rearrangements, and those results were checked against IGoR. A later analysis scored TCR-TCR, TCR-HLA and TCR-CMV co-occurrence with hypergeometric tests, applying a repertoire-size bias correction to TCR pairs. To estimate false discovery rates, a later analysis permuted the HLA or CMV assignments 20 times. In a later analysis, co-occurring TCRs were grouped using DBSCAN, and TCRdist sequence similarity was added for clustering within HLA-allele-positive subsets. Co-occurrence clustering excluded repertoires with fewer than 30,000 or more than 120,000 public chains, plus five with anomalous nucleotide sharing. As stored in TCRdb, this immuneACCESS dataset retains in-frame rearrangements with V and J assigned. A fraction of the clones does not appear; measured against another copy, unresolved V genes explain less than half of the discrepancy, and the remainder lacks a known reason. V, J and clone size were drawn from that table, and D and trimming were deduced from the DNA. A total of roughly 150,000 clones appear in this sample, more than 75% of them only once. The top ten clones comprise around an eighth of the sample.

Comment on this clone: No cognate antigen has been identified for it. Base qualities are not at hand, and no much larger clone is one base apart. Other DNA sequences within the sample encode an identical CDR3.

Summary of the overall study and its limitations: According to a later analysis, TCR association rates differed among HLA loci, with DRB1 alleles showing the most associated TCRs and HLA-C alleles showing the fewest. A later analysis found that HLA-associated TCR beta chains were more clonally expanded and had lower generation probabilities than equally common non-associated chains. The authors suggested that the approach could potentially be generalized to other disease states and immunological phenotypes. Most TCR sequences were observed very rarely across donors, whereas some public TCRs were present in many individuals. Most CMV-associated TCR beta chains appeared to be HLA-restricted in a later analysis, and the HLA associations seemed to be driven largely by CMV exposure. At a false discovery rate of 0.05, a later analysis linked roughly 17,000 TCR beta sequences to specific HLA alleles. The classifier was reported to diagnose cytomegalovirus status with high specificity and sensitivity in both the original and validation cohorts. Strong co-occurrence of HLA alleles, especially DR and DQ, made assigning TCR associations to individual alleles difficult. The 87-base-pair reads could not distinguish some IMGT-functional V segments, including TRBV6-2 and TRBV6-3, so those segments were excluded. A group of highly shared sequence variants was considered likely to be a technical artifact of the sequencing pipeline. Linkage disequilibrium might explain the correlated functional status among segregating V segments, but an unknown experimental factor could not be excluded. A further reported finding was that TCR beta sequences accurately predicted the HLA-A and HLA-B alleles for most subjects in the first cohort. Sequencing depth was assumed to be roughly uniform across donors in the presence/absence analyses, though that assumption may not hold. In a later analysis, several top co-occurrence clusters were reported to appear linked to parvovirus B19, influenza, CMV and Epstein-Barr virus. The study listed 170 or so TCR beta chains as associated with cytomegalovirus. Because counts were too low, fewer than 20 rarely observed V segments, including chromosome 9 orphons, were excluded from the earlier analysis of roughly 580 of the donors. Immune exposure information for the cohort was limited to CMV serostatus. In this cohort, only TCR beta chains were sequenced, and detectable features were limited by the absence of alpha or paired-chain data. HLA typing was unavailable for some donors at each locus, so association tests used only the typed subset. An earlier analysis of around 500 of the donors showed that most TCR beta V segments appeared in productive rearrangements either about 87% or about 30% of the time, which broadly matched IMGT annotations. In a later genetic analysis, a missense DCLRE1C variant was associated with V-gene and J-gene trimming of TCR beta chains, and the association was replicated in an independent cohort. In vitro tests confirmed that three of the cytomegalovirus-associated TCR beta chains recognize cytomegalovirus antigens. In a later genetic analysis, fewer N-insertions in productive TCRs were reported among donors in an Asian-associated ancestry cluster than the roughly 700-donor mean.

The cohort was made up of roughly 670 healthy bone marrow donors. Cohort members were all nominally healthy when sampled, although unrecorded immune exposures were likely present. The donor was CMV seronegative and belonged to the group of over 300 seronegative cohort members. A peripheral blood sample was provided by each donor, and peripheral blood mononuclear cells were used for TCR beta sequencing. Genomic DNA was extracted from the blood cell samples with the Qiagen DNeasy Blood Extraction Kit. Trimming at the junction amounts to 0 bases on V and 5 bases on J, and the germline ends lie 12 bases apart. From cysteine to phenylalanine, the CDR3 is 14 amino acids long. Here the CDR3 DNA is all that survives: 42 bases in frame from base 1. According to the germline V gene (reference sequence), CDR1 reads SGHNT and CDR2 reads YYREEE.

The sequence joins TRBV5-4 to TRBJ2-7; the D gene remains uncertain. The TCR originated in a woman aged 40 to 49 in good health and CMV-seronegative. The sample consisted of PBMCs. The DNA is as follows: TGTGCCAGCAGCTTGGTGGAAATGCTAGACGAGCAGTACTTC. This encodes CASSLVEMLDEQYF. With the portions outside the CDR3 filled from the reference TRBV5-4 and TRBJ2-7 genes, the complete variable region becomes ETGVTQSPTHLIKTRGQQVTLRCSSQSGHNTVSWYQQALGQGPQFIFQYYREEENGRGNFPPRFSGLQFPNYSSELNVNALELDDSALYLCASSLVEMLDEQYFGPGTRLTVT.